This T cell receptor (beta chain) was sequenced during a study of early T cells in non-severe SARS-CoV-2 infection. Each cDNA molecule carried a unique molecular identifier. TCRdb itself ran the 5' RACE reads through MiXCR, one entry per CDR3 protein. The sample lists about 64,000 distinct CDR3 sequences; around 12% were seen once. Germline V gene data show CDR1 as SQVTM and CDR2 as ANQGSEA. The CDR3 length is 12 residues. J was trimmed by 5 bases and V by 7 bases; bases with no gene match: 6. The table lists this clonotype with a few counts. Sequencing was performed on whole blood. This TCR was sampled from an adult who was a healthcare worker with PCR-confirmed SARS-CoV-2 infection or an uninfected control (not recorded which). The rearrangement joins TRBV29-1 to TRBJ2-7; 9 bases agree with TRBD1. The CDR3 loop reads CSAAGQGDEQYF. The CDR3 nucleotides read TGCAGCGCGGCGGGACAGGGTGACGAGCAGTACTTC.